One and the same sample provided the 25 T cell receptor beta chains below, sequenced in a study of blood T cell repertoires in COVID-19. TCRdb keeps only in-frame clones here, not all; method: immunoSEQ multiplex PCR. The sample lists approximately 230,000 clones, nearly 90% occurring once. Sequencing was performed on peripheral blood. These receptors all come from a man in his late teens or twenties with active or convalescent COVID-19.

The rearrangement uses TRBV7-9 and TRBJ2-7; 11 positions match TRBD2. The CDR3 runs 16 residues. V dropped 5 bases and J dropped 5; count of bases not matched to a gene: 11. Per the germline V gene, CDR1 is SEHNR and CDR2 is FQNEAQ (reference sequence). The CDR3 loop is CASSPGSGRAVDEQYF. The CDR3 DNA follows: TGTGCCAGCAGCCCCGGTAGCGGGAGGGCCGTCGACGAGCAGTACTTC.

The CDR3 nucleotides are TGTGCCAGCAGTGAAGGGGACAGAGACTATGGCTACACCTTC. Amino acids: CASSEGDRDYGYTF. This chain links TRBV6-1 with TRBJ1-2; 7 positions match TRBD1. The V gene end was trimmed by 1 base and the J gene end by 3 bases; junction bases not matched to a gene: 2. The germline V gene has CDR1 MNHNS and CDR2 SASEGT. This CDR3 has 14 amino acids.

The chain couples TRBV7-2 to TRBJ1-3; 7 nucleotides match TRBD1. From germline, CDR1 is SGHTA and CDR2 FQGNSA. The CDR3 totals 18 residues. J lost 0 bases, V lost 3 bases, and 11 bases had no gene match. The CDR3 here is CASSFGGDSRASGNTIYF. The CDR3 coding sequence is TGTGCCAGCAGCTTCGGGGGGGACAGCCGAGCCTCTGGAAACACCATATATTTT. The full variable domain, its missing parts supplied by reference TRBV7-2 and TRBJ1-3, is GAGVSQSPSNKVTEKGKDVELRCDPISGHTALYWYRQSLGQGLEFLIYFQGNSAPDKSGLPSDRFSAERTGGSVSTLTIQRTQQEDSAVYLCASSFGGDSRASGNTIYFGEGSWLTVV.

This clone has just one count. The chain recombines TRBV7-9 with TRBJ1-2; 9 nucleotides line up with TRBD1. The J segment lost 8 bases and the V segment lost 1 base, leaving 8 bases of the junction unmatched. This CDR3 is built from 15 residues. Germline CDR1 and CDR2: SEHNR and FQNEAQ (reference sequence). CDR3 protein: CASSLERGTGQGYTF. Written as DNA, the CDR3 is TGTGCCAGCAGCTTAGAAAGGGGGACAGGGCAAGGCTACACCTTC. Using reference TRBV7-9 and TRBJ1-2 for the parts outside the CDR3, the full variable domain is DTGVSQNPRHKITKRGQNVTFRCDPISEHNRLYWYRQTLGQGPEFLTYFQNEAQLEKSRLLSDRFSAERPKGSFSTLEIQRTEQGDSAMYLCASSLERGTGQGYTFGSGTRLTVV.

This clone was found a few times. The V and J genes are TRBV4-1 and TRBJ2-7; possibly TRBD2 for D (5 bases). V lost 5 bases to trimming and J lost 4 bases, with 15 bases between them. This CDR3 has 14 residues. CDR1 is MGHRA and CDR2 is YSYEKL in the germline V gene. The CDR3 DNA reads TGCGCCAGCAGCGTATCGACGGGGTGGTACGAGCAGTACTTC. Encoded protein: CASSVSTGWYEQYF.

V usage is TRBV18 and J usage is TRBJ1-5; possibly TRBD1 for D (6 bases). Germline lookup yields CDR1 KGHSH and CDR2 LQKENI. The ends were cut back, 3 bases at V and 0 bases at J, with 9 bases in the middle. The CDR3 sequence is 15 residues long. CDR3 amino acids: CASSPQGHSNQPQHF. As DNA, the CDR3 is TGTGCCAGCTCACCTCAGGGGCATAGCAATCAGCCCCAGCATTTT. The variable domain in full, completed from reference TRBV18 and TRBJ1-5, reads NAGVMQNPRHLVRRRGQEARLRCSPMKGHSHVYWYRQLPEEGLKFMVYLQKENIIDESGMPKERFSAEFPKEGPSILRIQQVVRGDSAAYFCASSPQGHSNQPQHFGDGTRLSIL.

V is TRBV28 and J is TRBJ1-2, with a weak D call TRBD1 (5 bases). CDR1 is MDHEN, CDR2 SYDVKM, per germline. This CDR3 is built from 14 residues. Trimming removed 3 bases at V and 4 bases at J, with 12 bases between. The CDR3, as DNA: TGTGCCAGCAGTTTCGGGACTTTGGGCTATGGCTACACCTTC. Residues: CASSFGTLGYGYTF.

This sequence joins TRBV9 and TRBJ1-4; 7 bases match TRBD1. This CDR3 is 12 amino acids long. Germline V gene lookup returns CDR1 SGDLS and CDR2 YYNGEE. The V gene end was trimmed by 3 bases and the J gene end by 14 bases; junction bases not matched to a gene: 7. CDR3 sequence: CASSGDSGILFF. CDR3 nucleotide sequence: TGTGCCAGCAGCGGGGACAGCGGTATCCTGTTTTTT.

The CDR3 DNA reads TGTGCCAGCAGCTACCCCCTCGCCAGTCTGAACACTGAAGCTTTCTTT. Translated: CASSYPLASLNTEAFF. The J gene is TRBJ1-1, the V gene TRBV7-9; D is uncertain. CDR3 length: 16 residues. Trimming shortened V by 4 bases and J by 0 bases, and 15 bases separated the two germline ends. Germline CDR1 reads SEHNR; CDR2 reads FQNEAQ (reference sequence). Drawing the rest from reference TRBV7-9 and TRBJ1-1, the complete variable domain is DTGVSQNPRHKITKRGQNVTFRCDPISEHNRLYWYRQTLGQGPEFLTYFQNEAQLEKSRLLSDRFSAERPKGSFSTLEIQRTEQGDSAMYLCASSYPLASLNTEAFFGQGTRLTVV.

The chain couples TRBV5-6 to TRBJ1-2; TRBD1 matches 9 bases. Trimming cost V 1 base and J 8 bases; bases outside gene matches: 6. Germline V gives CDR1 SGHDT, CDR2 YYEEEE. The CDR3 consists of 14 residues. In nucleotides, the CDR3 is TGTGCCAGCAGCTTGAGGGACAGGGTATGGGGCTACACCTTC. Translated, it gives CASSLRDRVWGYTF.

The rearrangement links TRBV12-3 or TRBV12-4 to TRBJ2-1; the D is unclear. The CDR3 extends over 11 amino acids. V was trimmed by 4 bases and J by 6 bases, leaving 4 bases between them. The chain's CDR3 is CASSSRNEQFF. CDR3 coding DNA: TGTGCCAGCAGTTCCCGCAATGAGCAGTTCTTC.

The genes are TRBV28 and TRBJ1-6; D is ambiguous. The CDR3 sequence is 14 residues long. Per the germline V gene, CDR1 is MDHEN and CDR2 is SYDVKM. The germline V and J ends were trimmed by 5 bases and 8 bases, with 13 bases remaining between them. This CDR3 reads CASSLNPRDSPLHF. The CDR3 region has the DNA TGTGCCAGCAGTCTCAACCCGAGGGATTCACCCCTCCACTTT.

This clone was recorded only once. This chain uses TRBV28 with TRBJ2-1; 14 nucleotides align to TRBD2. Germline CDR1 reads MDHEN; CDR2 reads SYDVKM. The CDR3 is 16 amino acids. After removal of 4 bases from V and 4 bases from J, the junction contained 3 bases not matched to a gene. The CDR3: CASSSGLAGEYNEQFF. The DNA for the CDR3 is TGTGCCAGCAGTTCGGGACTAGCGGGGGAATACAATGAGCAGTTCTTC.

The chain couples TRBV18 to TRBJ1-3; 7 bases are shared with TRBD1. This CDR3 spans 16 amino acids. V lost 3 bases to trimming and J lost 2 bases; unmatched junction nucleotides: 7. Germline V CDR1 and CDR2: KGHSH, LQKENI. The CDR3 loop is CASSPIDRVAGNTIYF. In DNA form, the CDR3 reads TGTGCCAGCTCACCCATCGACAGGGTGGCTGGAAACACCATATATTTT.

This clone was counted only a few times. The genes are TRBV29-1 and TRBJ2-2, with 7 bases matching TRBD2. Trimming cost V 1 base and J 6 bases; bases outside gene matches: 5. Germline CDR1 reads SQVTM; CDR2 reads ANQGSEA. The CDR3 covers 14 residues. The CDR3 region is CSVEGAGESGELFF. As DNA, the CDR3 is TGCAGCGTTGAAGGGGCGGGGGAATCCGGGGAGCTGTTTTTT.

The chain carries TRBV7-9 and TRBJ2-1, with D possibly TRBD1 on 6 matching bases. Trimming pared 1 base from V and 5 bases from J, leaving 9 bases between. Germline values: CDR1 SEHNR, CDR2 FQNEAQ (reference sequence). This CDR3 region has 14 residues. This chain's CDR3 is CASSLGTADNEQFF. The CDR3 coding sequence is TGTGCCAGCAGCTTAGGGACAGCAGACAATGAGCAGTTCTTC.

The CDR3 here is CASSLGLAGGGQFF. CDR3 bases: TGTGCCAGCAGCCTCGGACTAGCGGGAGGCGGGCAGTTCTTC. The chain employs TRBV7-9 and TRBJ2-1; the match to TRBD2 covers 14 bases. This CDR3 contains 14 residues. The germline V gene encodes CDR1 SEHNR and CDR2 FQNEAQ (reference sequence). V was clipped by 5 bases and J by 12 bases; unmatched bases: 6. The full variable domain, in which reference TRBV7-9 and TRBJ2-1 provide the parts outside the CDR3, is DTGVSQNPRHKITKRGQNVTFRCDPISEHNRLYWYRQTLGQGPEFLTYFQNEAQLEKSRLLSDRFSAERPKGSFSTLEIQRTEQGDSAMYLCASSLGLAGGGQFFGPGTRLTVL.

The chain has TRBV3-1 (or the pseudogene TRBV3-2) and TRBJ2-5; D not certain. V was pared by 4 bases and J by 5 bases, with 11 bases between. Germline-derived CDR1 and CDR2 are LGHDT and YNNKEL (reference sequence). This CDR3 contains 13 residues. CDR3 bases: TGTGCCAGCAGCCCCACTCCCCTGGAGACCCAGTACTTC. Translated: CASSPTPLETQYF.

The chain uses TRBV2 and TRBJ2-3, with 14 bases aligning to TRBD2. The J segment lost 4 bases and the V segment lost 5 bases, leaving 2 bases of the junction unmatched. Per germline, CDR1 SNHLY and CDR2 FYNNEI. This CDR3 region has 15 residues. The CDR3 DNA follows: TGTGCCAGCAGTCTGACTAGCGGGGGGGCAGATACGCAGTATTTT. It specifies CASSLTSGGADTQYF.

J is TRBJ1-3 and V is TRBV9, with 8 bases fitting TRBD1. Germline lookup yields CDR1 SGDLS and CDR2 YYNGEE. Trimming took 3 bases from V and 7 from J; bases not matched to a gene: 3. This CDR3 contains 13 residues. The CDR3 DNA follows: TGTGCCAGCAGCGCGGACAGGGTTAACACCATATATTTT. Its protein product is CASSADRVNTIYF.

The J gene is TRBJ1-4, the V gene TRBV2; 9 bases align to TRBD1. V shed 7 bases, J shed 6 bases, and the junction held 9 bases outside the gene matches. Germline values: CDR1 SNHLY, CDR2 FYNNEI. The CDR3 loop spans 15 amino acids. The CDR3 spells CASNTPGQGDEKLFF. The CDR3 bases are TGTGCCAGCAATACTCCGGGACAGGGCGATGAAAAACTGTTTTTT. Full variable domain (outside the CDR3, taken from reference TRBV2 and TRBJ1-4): EPEVTQTPSHQVTQMGQEVILRCVPISNHLYFYWYRQILGQKVEFLVSFYNNEISEKSEIFDDQFSVERPDGSNFTLKIRSTKLEDSAMYFCASNTPGQGDEKLFFGSGTQLSVL.

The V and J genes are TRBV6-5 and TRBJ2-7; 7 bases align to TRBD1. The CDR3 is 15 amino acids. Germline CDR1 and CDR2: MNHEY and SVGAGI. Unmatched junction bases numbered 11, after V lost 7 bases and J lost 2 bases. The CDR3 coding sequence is TGTGCCAGCACCTCTCTGACAGGGAACCCCTACGAGCAGTACTTC. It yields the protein CASTSLTGNPYEQYF.

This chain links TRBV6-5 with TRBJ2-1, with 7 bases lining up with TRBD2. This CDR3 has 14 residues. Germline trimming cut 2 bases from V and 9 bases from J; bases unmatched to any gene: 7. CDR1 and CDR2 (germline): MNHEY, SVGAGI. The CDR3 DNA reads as TGTGCCAGCAGTTACGGGGCGGGAGTGGCTGAGCAGTTCTTC. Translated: CASSYGAGVAEQFF.

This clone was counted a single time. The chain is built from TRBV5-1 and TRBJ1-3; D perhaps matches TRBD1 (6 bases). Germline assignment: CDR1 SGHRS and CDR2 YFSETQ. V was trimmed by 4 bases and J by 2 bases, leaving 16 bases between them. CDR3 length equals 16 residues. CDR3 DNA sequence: TGCGCCAGCAGCCCGGACGGGGGGCACGCTGGAAACACCATATATTTT. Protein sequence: CASSPDGGHAGNTIYF.

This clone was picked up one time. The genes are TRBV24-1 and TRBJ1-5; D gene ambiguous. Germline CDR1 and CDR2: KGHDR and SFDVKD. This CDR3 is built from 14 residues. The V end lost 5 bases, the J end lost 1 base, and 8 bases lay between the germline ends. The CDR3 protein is CATSAGLSNQPQHF. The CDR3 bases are TGTGCCACCAGTGCCGGGTTGAGCAATCAGCCCCAGCATTTT.